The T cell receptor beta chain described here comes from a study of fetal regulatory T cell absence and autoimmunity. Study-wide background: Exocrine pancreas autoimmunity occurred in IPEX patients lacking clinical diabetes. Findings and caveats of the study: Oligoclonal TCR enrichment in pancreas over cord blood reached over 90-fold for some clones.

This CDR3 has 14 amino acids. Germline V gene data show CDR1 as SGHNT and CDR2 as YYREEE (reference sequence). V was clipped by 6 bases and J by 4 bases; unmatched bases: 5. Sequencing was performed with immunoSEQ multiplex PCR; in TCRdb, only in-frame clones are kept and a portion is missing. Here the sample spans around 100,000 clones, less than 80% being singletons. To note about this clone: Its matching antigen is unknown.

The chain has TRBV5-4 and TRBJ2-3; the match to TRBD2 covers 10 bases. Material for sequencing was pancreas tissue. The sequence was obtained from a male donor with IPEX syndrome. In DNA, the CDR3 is TGTGCCAGCATAGCTAGCGGGAGATCAGATACGCAGTATTTT. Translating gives CASIASGRSDTQYF. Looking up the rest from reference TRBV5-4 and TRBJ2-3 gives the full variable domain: ETGVTQSPTHLIKTRGQQVTLRCSSQSGHNTVSWYQQALGQGPQFIFQYYREEENGRGNFPPRFSGLQFPNYSSELNVNALELDDSALYLCASIASGRSDTQYFGPGTRLTVL.